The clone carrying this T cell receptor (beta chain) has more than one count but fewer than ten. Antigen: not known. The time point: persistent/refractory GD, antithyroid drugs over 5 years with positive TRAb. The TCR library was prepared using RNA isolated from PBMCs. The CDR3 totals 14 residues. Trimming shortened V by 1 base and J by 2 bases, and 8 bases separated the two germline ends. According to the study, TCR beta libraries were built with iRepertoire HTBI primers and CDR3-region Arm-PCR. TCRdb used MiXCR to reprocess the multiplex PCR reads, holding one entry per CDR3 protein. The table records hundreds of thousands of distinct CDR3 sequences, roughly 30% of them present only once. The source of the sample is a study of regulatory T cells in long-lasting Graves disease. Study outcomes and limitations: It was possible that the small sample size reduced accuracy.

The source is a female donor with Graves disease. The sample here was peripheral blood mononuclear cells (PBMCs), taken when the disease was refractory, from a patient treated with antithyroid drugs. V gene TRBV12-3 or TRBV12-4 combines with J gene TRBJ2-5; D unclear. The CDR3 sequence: CASSLGAGQETQYF. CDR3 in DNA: TGTGCCAGCAGTTTAGGGGCCGGACAAGAGACCCAGTACTTC.